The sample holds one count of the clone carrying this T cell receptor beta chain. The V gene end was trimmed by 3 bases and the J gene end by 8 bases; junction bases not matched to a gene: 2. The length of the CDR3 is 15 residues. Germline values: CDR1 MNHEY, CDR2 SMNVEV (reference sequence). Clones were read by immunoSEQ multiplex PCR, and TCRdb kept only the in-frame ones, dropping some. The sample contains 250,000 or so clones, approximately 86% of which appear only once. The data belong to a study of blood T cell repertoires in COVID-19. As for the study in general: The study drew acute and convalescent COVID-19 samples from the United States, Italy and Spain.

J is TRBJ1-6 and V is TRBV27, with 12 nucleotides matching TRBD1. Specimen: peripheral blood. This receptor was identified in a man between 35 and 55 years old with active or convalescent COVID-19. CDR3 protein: CASSLGTGGYSPLHF. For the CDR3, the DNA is TGTGCCAGCAGTTTGGGGACAGGGGGCTATTCACCCCTCCACTTT.